The 24 T cell receptor beta chains presented below share a single source sample, sequenced in a study of shared clonotypes between healthy human individuals. Assay: immunoSEQ multiplex PCR; the TCRdb copy retains only in-frame clones and omits some. The sample lists 800,000 to 950,000 clones, around 96% occurring once. Terminally differentiated effector memory CD45RA+ cells were excluded from the naive CD8 cells, which were CD45RO-negative and positively selected for CCR7. Sequenced sample: naive CD8+ T cells sorted from blood. These receptors all come from a man aged 25 to 40 in good health.

The CDR3 nucleotides read TGTGCCAGTCATGGCAGGGAAGCAGATACGCAGTATTTT. Protein sequence: CASHGREADTQYF. This chain links TRBV5-4 with TRBJ2-3; D possibly corresponds to TRBD1 (5 bases). The V end was cut by 8 bases, the J end by 4 bases, with 14 bases between. Germline-derived CDR1 and CDR2 are SGHNT and YYREEE (reference sequence). The CDR3 extends over 13 amino acids. The full variable domain, completed using reference TRBV5-4 and TRBJ2-3, is ETGVTQSPTHLIKTRGQQVTLRCSSQSGHNTVSWYQQALGQGPQFIFQYYREEENGRGNFPPRFSGLQFPNYSSELNVNALELDDSALYLCASHGREADTQYFGPGTRLTVL.

The genes are TRBV7-9 and TRBJ2-5, with 10 bases aligning to TRBD2. Germline loops: CDR1 SEHNR, CDR2 FQNEAQ (reference sequence). V lost 4 bases and J lost 3; bases outside the gene matches: 8. The CDR3 covers 16 residues. Here the CDR3 reads CASSSWTSGFKETQYF. CDR3 coding DNA: TGTGCCAGCAGCTCTTGGACTAGCGGTTTTAAAGAGACCCAGTACTTC.

The chain uses TRBV11-3 and TRBJ1-1; D may be TRBD1 (5 bases). CDR3 length equals 12 residues. V lost 5 bases and J lost 4, with 8 bases in between. CDR1 and CDR2 (germline): SGHNT, YENEEA. In nucleotides, the CDR3 is TGTGCCAGCAGCCAGGGTGGCACTGAAGCTTTCTTT. Its translation: CASSQGGTEAFF.

V is TRBV29-1 and J is TRBJ1-1; tentative D call: TRBD1 (6 bases). The V gene lost 6 bases and the J gene lost 5 bases, with 10 bases spanning the gap. The CDR3 spans 11 residues. Germline V gene lookup returns CDR1 SQVTM and CDR2 ANQGSEA. The DNA for the CDR3 is TGCAGCGTGTATCAGGGGACTGAAGCTTTCTTT. This encodes CSVYQGTEAFF.

The rearrangement uses TRBV7-9 and TRBJ2-7; D is possibly TRBD1 (6 bases). The V end lost 5 bases, the J end lost 2 bases, and 10 bases lay between the germline ends. This CDR3 is 13 amino acids long. The germline V gene encodes CDR1 SEHNR and CDR2 FQNEAQ (reference sequence). In nucleotides, the CDR3 is TGTGCCAGCAGCCCCCAGGGGCCCTACGAGCAGTACTTC. This sequence encodes CASSPQGPYEQYF.

CDR3 sequence reads: CASSPTSPPPYEQYF. CDR3 nucleotide sequence: TGTGCCAGCAGCCCGACCAGTCCACCCCCCTACGAGCAGTACTTC. This chain uses TRBV7-6 with TRBJ2-7; D is unclear. The CDR3 is 15 residues long. Germline lookup yields CDR1 SGHVS and CDR2 FNYEAQ. Deletions cut 5 bases from V and 2 bases from J, with 16 bases between.

The chain has TRBV19 and TRBJ1-1; D not resolved. CDR1 is LNHDA and CDR2 is SQIVND in the germline V gene (reference sequence). Trimming took off 4 bases at V and 1 base at J, with 4 bases between the two ends. The CDR3 loop spans 12 amino acids. CDR3 region: CASSKGNTEAFF. The CDR3 DNA sequence: TGTGCCAGTAGTAAGGGGAACACTGAAGCTTTCTTT. The full variable domain, with the rest looked up from reference TRBV19 and TRBJ1-1, is DGGITQSPKYLFRKEGQNVTLSCEQNLNHDAMYWYRQDPGQGLRLIYYSQIVNDFQKGDIAEGYSVSREKKESFPLTVTSAQKNPTAFYLCASSKGNTEAFFGQGTRLTVV.

The gene calls are TRBV19 and TRBJ1-3, with D possibly matching TRBD1 (6 bases). CDR3 length: 18 amino acids. CDR1 is LNHDA, CDR2 SQIVND, per germline (reference sequence). The V gene lost 9 bases and the J gene lost 0 bases, with 24 bases spanning the gap. The CDR3 coding sequence is TGTGCCAGCTCGACAGGCGTGCGCACCGCGCTCTCTGGAAACACCATATATTTT. Its translation is CASSTGVRTALSGNTIYF.

The CDR3 DNA reads TGCACCAGTGTCCAAATCCGGGACAGGGACAATGAGCAGTTCTTC. The encoded protein is CTSVQIRDRDNEQFF. The chain links TRBV1 to TRBJ2-1; the D call of TRBD1 is as the table states it, not checked on the DNA. TRBV1 is recorded as a pseudogene. This CDR3 comprises 15 residues.

V and J are TRBV27 and TRBJ2-7, with 11 bases fitting TRBD2. The CDR3 contains 15 residues. From germline, CDR1 is MNHEY and CDR2 SMNVEV (reference sequence). With 1 base clipped from V and 8 bases from J, the junction kept 7 bases outside the gene matches. CDR3 region: CASSLYGTSGRKQYF. CDR3 sequence (DNA): TGTGCCAGCAGTTTATATGGAACTAGCGGGAGAAAGCAGTACTTC.

V and J are TRBV29-1 and TRBJ2-7; 7 bases match TRBD1. Per germline, CDR1 SQVTM and CDR2 ANQGSEA. Trimming cost V 7 bases and J 3 bases; bases outside gene matches: 6. The CDR3 is made up of 12 amino acids. The CDR3 region is CSALGQYYEQYF. As DNA, the CDR3 is TGCAGCGCCCTGGGACAGTACTACGAGCAGTACTTC.

The chain carries TRBV13 and TRBJ1-3; D is ambiguous. Germline-derived CDR1 and CDR2 are PRHDT and FYEKMQ (reference sequence). The CDR3 contains 16 residues. Trimming removed 1 base at V and 0 bases at J, with 10 bases between. The CDR3 protein is CASSLESANSGNTIYF. The CDR3 nucleotides read TGTGCCAGCAGCTTAGAATCCGCGAACTCTGGAAACACCATATATTTT. Full variable domain (remainder filled in from reference TRBV13 and TRBJ1-3): AAGVIQSPRHLIKEKRETATLKCYPIPRHDTVYWYQQGPGQDPQFLISFYEKMQSDKGSIPDRFSAQQFSDYHSELNMSSLELGDSALYFCASSLESANSGNTIYFGEGSWLTVV.

The chain couples TRBV27 to TRBJ2-1; D ambiguous. Germline V gene sequence: CDR1 MNHEY, CDR2 SMNVEV (reference sequence). Trimming cost V 7 bases and J 1 base, with 11 bases left between them. There are 14 residues in the CDR3. The CDR3 DNA reads as TGTGCCAGCACGTGGCTGGGGTCCTACAATGAGCAGTTCTTC. Its translation: CASTWLGSYNEQFF.

A single count supports this clone. The rearrangement links TRBV7-2 to TRBJ2-7, with D perhaps matching TRBD2 (5 bases). The CDR3 totals 15 residues. Germline-derived CDR1 and CDR2 are SGHTA and FQGNSA. V was clipped by 5 bases and J by 0 bases, with 14 bases between them. The CDR3 spells CASSQVGGSSYEQYF. The CDR3 coding sequence is TGTGCCAGCAGCCAAGTTGGAGGCAGCTCCTACGAGCAGTACTTC.

This clone was recorded only once. This chain connects TRBV19 to TRBJ1-1; a weak D match, TRBD1 (5 bases). Germline assignment: CDR1 LNHDA and CDR2 SQIVND (reference sequence). This CDR3 has 11 amino acids. V lost 4 bases and J 8 bases, leaving 8 bases between the germline ends. The CDR3 spells CASSTGREAFF. CDR3 sequence (DNA): TGTGCCAGTAGTACAGGGAGAGAAGCTTTCTTT.

This chain connects TRBV9 to TRBJ2-1; no clear D gene. Germline CDR1 and CDR2: SGDLS and YYNGEE. The V gene lost 0 bases and the J gene lost 0 bases, with 10 bases spanning the gap. The CDR3 is made up of 16 amino acids. The CDR3 loop reads CASSVANSVSYNEQFF. The DNA for the CDR3 is TGTGCCAGCAGCGTAGCGAACAGCGTCTCCTACAATGAGCAGTTCTTC.

The genes are TRBV29-1 and TRBJ1-2, with TRBD1 matching over 8 bases. The CDR3 length is 14 residues. CDR1 SQVTM and CDR2 ANQGSEA come from the germline V gene. With 1 base clipped from V and 1 base from J, the junction kept 2 bases outside the gene matches. The CDR3 DNA sequence: TGCAGCGTTGAAGCACAGGGGGTTAACTATGGCTACACCTTC. It is translated as CSVEAQGVNYGYTF.

This chain uses TRBV11-2 with TRBJ2-1; TRBD2 matches 13 bases. The CDR3 sequence is 16 residues long. The V and J ends lost 5 bases and 4 bases, in that order; junction bases with no gene match: 5. CDR1 and CDR2 (germline): SGHAT, FQNNGV. The chain's CDR3 is CASSPPGLAGYNEQFF. The DNA of the CDR3 is TGTGCCAGCAGCCCTCCGGGACTAGCGGGGTACAATGAGCAGTTCTTC.

This sequence joins TRBV14 and TRBJ2-1; D not certain. V lost 1 base to trimming and J lost 6 bases, with 19 bases between them. CDR1 and CDR2 from the germline V gene are SGHDN and FVKESK. This CDR3 comprises 17 residues. Here the CDR3 reads CASSQGLYGAHSNEQFF. The CDR3 nucleotides are TGTGCCAGCAGCCAAGGTCTATACGGAGCCCACTCCAATGAGCAGTTCTTC.

This chain uses TRBV2 with TRBJ2-7, with 10 bases that match TRBD2. Germline lookup yields CDR1 SNHLY and CDR2 FYNNEI. Germline trimming cut 2 bases from V and 5 bases from J; bases unmatched to any gene: 9. The CDR3 loop spans 16 amino acids. Here the CDR3 reads CASSEIGTSEADEQYF. CDR3 nucleotide sequence: TGTGCCAGCAGTGAAATTGGGACTAGCGAGGCGGACGAGCAGTACTTC. The variable domain in full, completed from reference TRBV2 and TRBJ2-7, reads EPEVTQTPSHQVTQMGQEVILRCVPISNHLYFYWYRQILGQKVEFLVSFYNNEISEKSEIFDDQFSVERPDGSNFTLKIRSTKLEDSAMYFCASSEIGTSEADEQYFGPGTRLTVT.

The V and J genes are TRBV11-3 and TRBJ2-2; the match to TRBD2 covers 7 bases. Unmatched junction bases numbered 11, after V lost 4 bases and J lost 6 bases. The CDR3 covers 16 residues. Germline values: CDR1 SGHNT, CDR2 YENEEA. The CDR3 sequence: CASSYYDNREAGELFF. DNA of the CDR3: TGTGCCAGCAGCTATTATGATAACCGGGAGGCCGGGGAGCTGTTTTTT. Drawing the rest from reference TRBV11-3 and TRBJ2-2, the complete variable domain is EAGVVQSPRYKIIEKKQPVAFWCNPISGHNTLYWYLQNLGQGPELLIRYENEEAVDDSQLPKDRFSAERLKGVDSTLKIQPAELGDSAVYLCASSYYDNREAGELFFGEGSRLTVL.

The chain joins TRBV7-2 to TRBJ2-3; D call uncertain. In germline, CDR1 is SGHTA, CDR2 FQGNSA. CDR3 length: 15 amino acids. The V end was cut by 4 bases, the J end by 1 base, with 12 bases between. The CDR3 DNA reads TGTGCCAGCAGCTATCCCCTGGTCGGCACAGATACGCAGTATTTT. Its translation: CASSYPLVGTDTQYF.

In its sample, this clone was seen once. This chain connects TRBV30 to TRBJ2-1, with D hard to call. Trimming stripped 2 bases from V and 1 base from J, with 9 bases between. The CDR3 runs to 14 residues. Per germline, CDR1 GTSNPN and CDR2 SVGIG (reference sequence). The CDR3 nucleotides are TGTGCCTGGAGTCAGGATGAATCCTACAATGAGCAGTTCTTC. It translates to CAWSQDESYNEQFF.

The rearrangement links TRBV6-5 to TRBJ2-7; possibly TRBD1 for D (6 bases). Per the germline V gene, CDR1 is MNHEY and CDR2 is SVGAGI. Trimming took off 6 bases at V and 2 bases at J, with 11 bases between the two ends. This CDR3 spans 13 amino acids. CDR3 nucleotide sequence: TGTGCCAGCAGCTTCCCAGGGGCCTACGAGCAGTACTTC. Translation gives CASSFPGAYEQYF.